The source of this T cell receptor (beta chain) is a study of shared clonotypes between healthy human individuals. Study details: Per donor, CD8 memory used one plate, CD8 naive used two, CD4 memory used three and CD4 naive used three.

The assay was immunoSEQ multiplex PCR, and TCRdb's table has in-frame clones only and misses some. Seen here are approximately 2.5 million clones, around nine tenths observed once, and the top ten hold about 0.13%. All donors were healthy HIV-negative adults lacking recent acute infections or vaccinations. CDR1 and CDR2 from the germline V gene are SEHNR and FQNEAQ (reference sequence). The CDR3 has 16 residues. The V gene lost 2 bases and the J gene lost 7 bases, with 19 bases spanning the gap. The sequencing sample was made of naive CD4+ T cells sorted from blood. Sample subset: CD45RA+ positively selected. The TCR was taken from a man aged 18-30 years in good health. The chain is built from TRBV7-9 and TRBJ2-3, with D tentatively TRBD1 (6 bases). This chain's CDR3 is CASSLTGTQFQNTQYF. The CDR3 nucleotides are TGTGCCAGCAGCTTAACCGGGACACAATTTCAGAATACGCAGTATTTT.